The TCR beta chain described here comes from a study of shared clonotypes between healthy human individuals. Study information: The study enrolled a couple of women and a few men aged 18 to 49.

CD4+ cells underwent separation, giving CD45RA+ naive and CD45RA-negative memory subsets. This CDR3 has 15 residues. Trimming cost V 5 bases and J 2 bases; bases outside gene matches: 6. Germline V lookup: CDR1 MNHEY, CDR2 SMNVEV (reference sequence). As concerns this clone: The antigen is not known.

Sequencing was performed with immunoSEQ multiplex PCR; in TCRdb, only in-frame clones are kept and a portion is missing. In the table there are approximately 2.1 million clones, 85% to 95% of which are singletons. Whole-study findings and limits: Sampling used blood alone; tissue repertoires probably differ.

The sequenced sample consisted of naive CD4+ T cells from PBMCs. Subset denoted: CD45RA+ positively selected. The chain is built from TRBV27 and TRBJ1-5; 7 nucleotides match TRBD1. The sequence was obtained from a man younger than 35 in good health. Some clones in this sample may be carry-over from other donors' samples. The CDR3 loop reads CASSPDRVGNQPQHF. In DNA, the CDR3 is TGTGCCAGCAGTCCCGACAGGGTCGGCAATCAGCCCCAGCATTTT.